These 12 T cell receptor beta chains share one sample of origin, sequenced in a study of beta chain features in type 1 diabetes. Study-wide findings and caveats: People with Type 1 diabetes carried modestly yet significantly shorter TCRB CDR3s in all four CD4+ subsets.

Their cognate antigens are unknown. The entirety of the isolated RNA underwent reverse transcription, so expressed TCRB transcripts were sequenced. Clones were sequenced by immunoSEQ multiplex PCR, and TCRdb holds only the in-frame ones, with some missing. The table lists some 160,000 clones, around 8.4% of them singletons. Sequenced sample: central memory CD4+ T cells from blood. These receptors all stem from a woman in her late teens or twenties with type 1 diabetes.

In this sample, this clone turned up a few times. This sequence joins TRBV2 and TRBJ2-2; TRBD2 is a possible D gene (5 bases). Germline assignment: CDR1 SNHLY and CDR2 FYNNEI. V dropped 8 bases and J dropped 6 bases, with 13 bases sitting between them. The CDR3 consists of 13 residues. The CDR3 region is CASGLDISGELFF. CDR3 DNA sequence: TGTGCCAGCGGACTCGACATTTCCGGGGAGCTGTTTTTT.

This sequence joins TRBV4-1 and TRBJ2-7; D perhaps matches TRBD2 (6 bases). The V gene lost 4 bases and the J gene lost 3 bases, with 13 bases spanning the gap. The CDR3 is 14 residues long. Germline V gene lookup returns CDR1 MGHRA and CDR2 YSYEKL. The CDR3: CASSRGERSYEQYF. The CDR3, as DNA: TGCGCCAGCAGCCGGGGGGAGAGAAGCTACGAGCAGTACTTC.

This chain uses TRBV28 with TRBJ2-1, with 9 nucleotides matching TRBD2. Germline trimming cut 6 bases from V and 1 base from J; bases unmatched to any gene: 4. The CDR3 loop spans 15 amino acids. The V gene's germline CDR1 is MDHEN and CDR2 SYDVKM. The DNA for the CDR3 is TGTGCCAGCAGCGGAGCGGGGGGTTCCTACAATGAGCAGTTCTTC. Residues: CASSGAGGSYNEQFF. Looking up the rest from reference TRBV28 and TRBJ2-1 gives the full variable domain: DVKVTQSSRYLVKRTGEKVFLECVQDMDHENMFWYRQDPGLGLRLIYFSYDVKMKEKGDIPEGYSVSREKKERFSLILESASTNQTSMYLCASSGAGGSYNEQFFGPGTRLTVL.

The rearrangement uses TRBV5-4 and TRBJ2-1; TRBD1 aligns across 9 bases. Germline values: CDR1 SGHNT, CDR2 YYREEE (reference sequence). V was clipped by 0 bases and J by 1 base; unmatched bases: 2. The CDR3 is 16 amino acids. CDR3 DNA sequence: TGTGCCAGCAGCTTGGGGGGACAGGGATCCTACAATGAGCAGTTCTTC. The encoded protein is CASSLGGQGSYNEQFF.

In this sample, this clone turned up a few times. The chain joins TRBV5-6 to TRBJ1-1; D gene ambiguous. The germline V and J ends were trimmed by 0 bases and 1 base, with 10 bases remaining between them. CDR3 length: 15 amino acids. CDR1 is SGHDT, CDR2 YYEEEE, per germline. The CDR3 sequence: CASSLGPLPNTEAFF. The CDR3 bases are TGTGCCAGCAGCTTGGGGCCCCTCCCGAACACTGAAGCTTTCTTT. Combining the CDR3 with reference TRBV5-6 and TRBJ1-1 gives the whole variable domain DAGVTQSPTHLIKTRGQQVTLRCSPKSGHDTVSWYQQALGQGPQFIFQYYEEEERQRGNFPDRFSGHQFPNYSSELNVNALLLGDSALYLCASSLGPLPNTEAFFGQGTRLTVV.

This clone occurred many times. The genes are TRBV25-1 and TRBJ1-6, with D unclear. Germline CDR1 is MGHDK and CDR2 is SYGVNS. The CDR3 totals 13 residues. The germline V and J ends were trimmed by 1 base and 6 bases, with 4 bases remaining between them. The DNA for the CDR3 is TGTGCCAGCAGTGAATCCGGTAATTCACCCCTCCACTTT. Translating gives CASSESGNSPLHF.

In its sample, this clone was seen many times. The chain carries TRBV30 and TRBJ1-4; D call uncertain. This CDR3 has 11 amino acids. Germline V gene lookup returns CDR1 GTSNPN and CDR2 SVGIG (reference sequence). Trimming removed 5 bases at V and 8 bases at J, with 9 bases between. The DNA for the CDR3 is TGTGCCTGGTCGATACGGGAAAAACTGTTTTTT. Protein sequence: CAWSIREKLFF.

In its sample, this clone was seen a few times. This sequence joins TRBV7-9 and TRBJ1-5; 7 nucleotides line up with TRBD1. The V gene end was trimmed by 2 bases and the J gene end by 4 bases; junction bases not matched to a gene: 8. Germline lookup yields CDR1 SEHNR and CDR2 FQNEAQ (reference sequence). CDR3 length: 16 amino acids. CDR3 bases: TGTGCCAGCAGCTTAATGGGTCAGGGGGTAAATCAGCCCCAGCATTTT. It translates to CASSLMGQGVNQPQHF.

The rearrangement links TRBV9 to TRBJ2-4, with TRBD2 matching over 9 bases. The junction had 8 bases not matched to a gene; V was cut back by 5 bases and J by 11 bases. The germline gives CDR1 SGDLS, CDR2 YYNGEE. This CDR3 is 13 amino acids long. The DNA for the CDR3 is TGTGCCAGCAGTAGCGGGGGCCGTGACGTTCAGTACTTC. This encodes CASSSGGRDVQYF. The full variable domain, completed using reference TRBV9 and TRBJ2-4, is DSGVTQTPKHLITATGQRVTLRCSPRSGDLSVYWYQQSLDQGLQFLIQYYNGEERAKGNILERFSAQQFPDLHSELNLSSLELGDSALYFCASSSGGRDVQYFGAGTRLSVL.

The sample holds a few counts of this clone. The chain employs TRBV30 and TRBJ2-5; TRBD1 matches at 8 bases. J gave up 4 bases and V 3 bases, and 1 base lay outside the gene matches. The CDR3 is made up of 12 amino acids. Germline CDR1 is GTSNPN and CDR2 is SVGIG (reference sequence). The CDR3 reads CAWRTGVETQYF. In DNA, the CDR3 is TGTGCCTGGAGGACAGGGGTAGAGACCCAGTACTTC.

V gene TRBV14 combines with J gene TRBJ2-4; D gene uncertain. This CDR3 has 12 residues. The germline V and J ends were trimmed by 1 base and 8 bases, with 6 bases remaining between them. Germline loops: CDR1 SGHDN, CDR2 FVKESK. The CDR3 DNA follows: TGTGCCAGCAGCCAAGTCCCTGACATTCAGTACTTC. This translates into CASSQVPDIQYF.

The chain carries TRBV9 and TRBJ2-7; no clear D. CDR3 length: 12 amino acids. Deletions cut 0 bases from V and 6 bases from J, with 7 bases between. Germline-derived CDR1 and CDR2 are SGDLS and YYNGEE. The CDR3 DNA follows: TGTGCCAGCAGCGTAGTGTCGGGCGAGCAGTACTTC. Protein product: CASSVVSGEQYF.